The present T cell receptor (beta chain) was sequenced within a study of blood T cell repertoires in COVID-19. Across the study: Donors in the United States, Italy and Spain gave samples during acute or convalescent COVID-19. The analysed material was cDNA or gDNA that came from T cells, B-cell-depleted T cells, or PBMCs.

This clone was observed many times. Profiled with immunoSEQ multiplex PCR; TCRdb holds only in-frame clones, not every one. The sample yields fewer than 300,000 clones, over 65% seen once. This CDR3 region has 17 residues. Germline values: CDR1 KGHSH, CDR2 LQKENI. V was clipped by 2 bases and J by 2 bases; unmatched bases: 8. Material for sequencing was peripheral blood. The clonotype was recovered from a woman of 80 years or more with acute or convalescent COVID-19. This chain connects TRBV18 to TRBJ1-3; 8 nucleotides align to TRBD1. The DNA for the CDR3 is TGTGCCAGCTCACCAAATAGGCAGGGGGCTACTGGAAACACCATATATTTT. It codes for CASSPNRQGATGNTIYF.